This paragraph reports one T cell receptor beta chain. Antigen unknown. This record comes from a study of shared clonotypes between healthy human individuals. V shed 4 bases and J 1 base; nucleotides not matched to a gene: 4. Per germline, CDR1 SGHRS and CDR2 YFSETQ. The CDR3 extends over 15 amino acids. Study-wide findings and caveats: At large depth, rarefaction still showed sorted-subset sequencing to be incomplete.

Repertoires were generated with immunoSEQ multiplex PCR, while TCRdb's copy carries only in-frame clones and drops some. The data show 640,000 or so clones, with 55% to 75% seen just once and roughly 1.8% held by the top ten. This chain links TRBV5-1 with TRBJ2-3; 9 positions agree with TRBD2. The origin of this receptor is a woman aged 25 to 39 in good health. Sample: memory CD4+ T cells sorted from blood. Described subset: CD45RA-negative fraction. CDR3 loop: CASSNLAGRTDTQYF. Written as DNA, the CDR3 is TGCGCCAGCAGCAACCTAGCGGGACGCACAGATACGCAGTATTTT.